The 19 T cell receptor beta chains below come from one sample, sequenced in a study of blood T cells in healthy people across ages. Primed by a sample-barcoded 5' primer and a J-beta primer mix, a second PCR proceeded for 7 to 11 cycles. TCRdb reanalysed the 5' RACE reads using MiXCR and keeps one entry per CDR3 protein. The table shows over 700,000 distinct CDR3 sequences, with approximately 25% occurring only once. The data were also submitted as part of a second study, on T cells of mothers and their children.

The specimen sequenced was blood. These receptors were collected from a boy younger than 18 in good health.

This clonotype has more than one count but fewer than ten. V and J are TRBV7-2 and TRBJ2-1; D is unresolved. The germline CDR1 and CDR2 sequences are SGHTA and FQGNSA. The CDR3 spans 14 residues. Trimming took off 3 bases at V and 2 bases at J, with 8 bases between the two ends. In nucleotides, the CDR3 is TGTGCCAGCAGCTTTACAAGCGCCTACAATGAGCAGTTCTTC. Its translation is CASSFTSAYNEQFF.

The chain has TRBV4-3 and TRBJ2-2, with TRBD2 matching over 8 bases. This CDR3 is built from 16 residues. With 0 bases clipped from V and 2 bases from J, the junction kept 2 bases outside the gene matches. Per the germline V gene, CDR1 is LGHNA and CDR2 is YSLEER. The CDR3 DNA reads as TGCGCCAGCAGCCAAGACGGGGGGGTTAACACCGGGGAGCTGTTTTTT. It is translated as CASSQDGGVNTGELFF.

Only a few counts were recorded for this clonotype. The J gene is TRBJ1-4, the V gene TRBV20-1; 8 bases are a match to TRBD1. The germline CDR1 and CDR2 sequences are DFQATT and SNEGSKA (reference sequence). V shed 5 bases, J shed 8 bases, and the junction held 7 bases outside the gene matches. The length of the CDR3 is 13 residues. The CDR3: CSARQGAREKLFF. In DNA, the CDR3 is TGCAGTGCTCGTCAGGGGGCGAGGGAAAAACTGTTTTTT.

This chain joins TRBV6-5 and TRBJ1-1, with a possible D match to TRBD1 (6 bases). This CDR3 is built from 18 residues. Trimming removed 2 bases at V and 4 bases at J, with 23 bases between. Germline V CDR1 and CDR2: MNHEY, SVGAGI. The CDR3 region has the DNA TGTGCCAGCAGTTACGCCCGTAACAAAGGGGGGCAGGGCACTGAAGCTTTCTTT. As protein: CASSYARNKGGQGTEAFF.

This clonotype came up a few times. V usage is TRBV7-9 and J usage is TRBJ1-3; D gene uncertain. The V end lost 5 bases, the J end lost 0 bases, and 11 bases lay between the germline ends. In germline, CDR1 is SEHNR, CDR2 FQNEAQ (reference sequence). The CDR3 is 15 residues long. The CDR3 region is CASSPEPTSGNTIYF. The DNA for the CDR3 is TGTGCCAGCAGCCCAGAACCGACCTCTGGAAACACCATATATTTT. Variable domain in full (rest from reference TRBV7-9 and TRBJ1-3): DTGVSQNPRHKITKRGQNVTFRCDPISEHNRLYWYRQTLGQGPEFLTYFQNEAQLEKSRLLSDRFSAERPKGSFSTLEIQRTEQGDSAMYLCASSPEPTSGNTIYFGEGSWLTVV.

The rearrangement uses TRBV7-2 and TRBJ2-3, with TRBD2 matching over 8 bases. Trimming at V came to 5 bases and at J to 1 base, leaving 5 bases not matched to a gene. This CDR3 has 15 amino acids. Per the germline V gene, CDR1 is SGHTA and CDR2 is FQGNSA. In DNA, the CDR3 is TGTGCCAGCAGCATTCCAGCGGGGGGCACAGATACGCAGTATTTT. It encodes CASSIPAGGTDTQYF.

This clonotype was seen only a few times. This chain connects TRBV21-1 to TRBJ2-1. TRBV21-1 is deemed a pseudogene. The CDR3 runs to 16 residues. CDR3 bases: TGTGCCAGCAGCATAGGAGCTGGCAGCTCCTACAATGAGCAGTTCTTC. Its protein is CASSIGAGSSYNEQFF.

The chain has TRBV7-2 and TRBJ2-2; D is undetermined. CDR1 and CDR2 (germline): SGHTA, FQGNSA. V gave up 4 bases and J gave up 5 bases, with 14 bases separating them. This CDR3 has 15 residues. The CDR3 nucleotides are TGTGCCAGCAGCTCCGGGCCCCTAGGAACCGGGGAGCTGTTTTTT. Its protein product is CASSSGPLGTGELFF.

In this sample, this clonotype turned up a few times. Germline and junction disagree at one end, which may indicate a read error. The CDR3 is CASSFTLRLRKTLYF. For the CDR3, the DNA is TGTGCCAGCAGTTTCACACTTCGATTAAGGAAGACCCTGTACTTC. V usage is TRBV28 and J usage is TRBJ2-5; D remains ambiguous. Germline values: CDR1 MDHEN, CDR2 SYDVKM. CDR3 length: 15 amino acids.

In this sample, this clonotype turned up a few times. This chain links TRBV15 with TRBJ1-6; no clear D gene. The germline V gene encodes CDR1 LNHNV and CDR2 YYDKDF (reference sequence). V lost 1 base, J lost 7 bases, and 8 bases lay in between. This CDR3 region has 14 residues. The CDR3 is CATSRVIGNSPLHF. In DNA form, the CDR3 reads TGTGCCACCAGCAGAGTCATTGGGAATTCACCCCTCCACTTT.

The chain couples TRBV27 to TRBJ2-3; the match to TRBD2 covers 10 bases. Germline CDR1 and CDR2: MNHEY and SMNVEV (reference sequence). The trim removed 0 bases at V and 6 bases at J, leaving 12 bases unmatched. The CDR3 is made up of 18 amino acids. The CDR3 coding sequence is TGTGCCAGCAGTTTATCTTTGTCCGCTAGCGGGAGACTGGATACGCAGTATTTT. Its translation: CASSLSLSASGRLDTQYF.

This clonotype was observed a few times. The V call is TRBV4-2, the J call TRBJ2-3; 7 nucleotides agree with TRBD2. The J segment lost 0 bases and the V segment lost 3 bases, leaving 6 bases of the junction unmatched. Germline values: CDR1 LGHNA, CDR2 YNFKEQ. The CDR3 consists of 16 residues. CDR3 loop: CASSHLADPSTDTQYF. For the CDR3, the DNA is TGTGCCAGCAGCCACCTAGCGGACCCTAGCACAGATACGCAGTATTTT.

The chain links TRBV5-1 to TRBJ2-5; weak D call: TRBD1 (6 bases). Germline V gives CDR1 SGHRS, CDR2 YFSETQ. V dropped 0 bases and J dropped 5 bases, with 11 bases sitting between them. The CDR3 covers 14 residues. DNA of the CDR3: TGCGCCAGCAGCTTGGGCAGGGGAATGGAGACCCAGTACTTC. As protein: CASSLGRGMETQYF.

This chain connects TRBV20-1 to TRBJ2-7; TRBD2 agrees at 10 bases. Germline V CDR1 and CDR2: DFQATT, SNEGSKA (reference sequence). The CDR3 runs to 15 residues. After removal of 2 bases from V and 4 bases from J, the junction contained 8 bases not matched to a gene. CDR3 protein: CSARSSGSSPYEQYF. The CDR3 coding sequence is TGCAGTGCTAGATCTAGCGGGAGCTCCCCTTACGAGCAGTACTTC.

This clonotype has only a few counts. V usage is TRBV7-3 and J usage is TRBJ2-6; D tentatively reads TRBD1 or TRBD2 (5 bases each). Trimming shortened V by 3 bases and J by 4 bases, and 10 bases separated the two germline ends. Germline assignment: CDR1 SGHTA and CDR2 FQGTGA. The CDR3 is 15 amino acids. CDR3 protein: CASSLGRPGANVLTF. CDR3 nucleotide sequence: TGTGCCAGCAGCTTGGGACGACCAGGGGCCAACGTCCTGACTTTC.

This clonotype was recorded a few times. The chain links TRBV6-5 to TRBJ2-7; no reliable D call. V lost 2 bases and J 4 bases, leaving 6 bases between the germline ends. Germline-derived CDR1 and CDR2 are MNHEY and SVGAGI. This CDR3 contains 12 residues. In DNA form, the CDR3 reads TGTGCCAGCAGTTACGACCGATACGAGCAGTACTTC. It yields the protein CASSYDRYEQYF.

V usage is TRBV6-6 and J usage is TRBJ2-7; maybe TRBD1 (6 bases). Trimming shortened V by 6 bases and J by 0 bases, and 12 bases separated the two germline ends. Per the germline V gene, CDR1 is MNHNY and CDR2 is SVGAGI (reference sequence). The CDR3 extends over 14 amino acids. The CDR3 sequence: CASSWTARSYEQYF. In DNA, the CDR3 is TGTGCCAGCAGCTGGACAGCCCGCTCCTACGAGCAGTACTTC.

The chain carries TRBV7-2 and TRBJ2-2, with 7 bases identical to TRBD1. Per germline, CDR1 SGHTA and CDR2 FQGNSA. J lost 7 bases, V lost 5 bases, and 19 bases had no gene match. This CDR3 is 18 amino acids long. Here the CDR3 DNA reads TGTGCCAGCAGCGAACGAAACCCCCTGACAGGGAATGTCGGGGAGCTGTTTTTT. Protein: CASSERNPLTGNVGELFF. Based on the CDR3 plus reference TRBV7-2 and TRBJ2-2, the full variable domain is GAGVSQSPSNKVTEKGKDVELRCDPISGHTALYWYRQSLGQGLEFLIYFQGNSAPDKSGLPSDRFSAERTGGSVSTLTIQRTQQEDSAVYLCASSERNPLTGNVGELFFGEGSRLTVL.

The rearrangement links TRBV9 to TRBJ1-2; 9 bases line up with TRBD1. The V gene end was trimmed by 4 bases and the J gene end by 4 bases; junction bases not matched to a gene: 8. This CDR3 spans 15 amino acids. Germline lookup yields CDR1 SGDLS and CDR2 YYNGEE. CDR3 protein: CASSYPGQGGYGYTF. As DNA, the CDR3 is TGTGCCAGCAGCTACCCGGGACAGGGAGGCTATGGCTACACCTTC. Full variable domain (remainder filled in from reference TRBV9 and TRBJ1-2): DSGVTQTPKHLITATGQRVTLRCSPRSGDLSVYWYQQSLDQGLQFLIQYYNGEERAKGNILERFSAQQFPDLHSELNLSSLELGDSALYFCASSYPGQGGYGYTFGSGTRLTVV.